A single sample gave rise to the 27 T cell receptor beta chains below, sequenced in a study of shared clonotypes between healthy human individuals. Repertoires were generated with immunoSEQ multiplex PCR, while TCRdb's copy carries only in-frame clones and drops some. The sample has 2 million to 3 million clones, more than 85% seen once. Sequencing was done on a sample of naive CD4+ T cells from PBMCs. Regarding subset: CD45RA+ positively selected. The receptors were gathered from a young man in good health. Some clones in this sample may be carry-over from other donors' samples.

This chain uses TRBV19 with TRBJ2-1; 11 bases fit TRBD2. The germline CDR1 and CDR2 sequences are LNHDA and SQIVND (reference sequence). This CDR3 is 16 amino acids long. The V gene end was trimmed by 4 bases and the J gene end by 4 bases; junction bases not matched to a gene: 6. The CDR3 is CASSNLAGGTYNEQFF. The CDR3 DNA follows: TGTGCCAGTAGTAATTTAGCGGGAGGGACGTACAATGAGCAGTTCTTC.

The CDR3 spells CASSFGQGATGELFF. The CDR3 bases are TGCGCCAGCAGCTTTGGGCAGGGTGCCACCGGGGAGCTGTTTTTT. The rearrangement joins TRBV5-1 to TRBJ2-2; TRBD1 might be the D (5 bases). Germline assignment: CDR1 SGHRS and CDR2 YFSETQ. V lost 2 bases and J 4 bases, leaving 12 bases between the germline ends. The CDR3 spans 15 residues.

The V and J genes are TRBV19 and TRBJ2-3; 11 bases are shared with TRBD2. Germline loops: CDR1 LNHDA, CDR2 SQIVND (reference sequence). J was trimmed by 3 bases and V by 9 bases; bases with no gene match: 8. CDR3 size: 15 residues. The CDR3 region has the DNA TGTGCCAGCCATACTAGCGGGAGTGGTACAGATACGCAGTATTTT. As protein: CASHTSGSGTDTQYF.

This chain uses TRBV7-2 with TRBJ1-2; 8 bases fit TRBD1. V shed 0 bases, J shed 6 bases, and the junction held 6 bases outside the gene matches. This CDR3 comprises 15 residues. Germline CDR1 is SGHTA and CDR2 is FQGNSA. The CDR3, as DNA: TGTGCCAGCAGCTTAGCGTTCGGACAGGGAAATGGCTACACCTTC. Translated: CASSLAFGQGNGYTF. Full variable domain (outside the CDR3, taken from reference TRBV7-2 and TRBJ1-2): GAGVSQSPSNKVTEKGKDVELRCDPISGHTALYWYRQSLGQGLEFLIYFQGNSAPDKSGLPSDRFSAERTGGSVSTLTIQRTQQEDSAVYLCASSLAFGQGNGYTFGSGTRLTVV.

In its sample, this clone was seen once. CDR3 DNA: TGCGCCAGCAGTGGGAACTCTGGAAACACCATATATTTT. Translation: CASSGNSGNTIYF. The chain combines TRBV10-1 with TRBJ1-3; D is uncertain. The germline V gene has CDR1 WNHNN and CDR2 SYGVQD (reference sequence). The CDR3 is made up of 13 amino acids. Deletions cut 4 bases from V and 0 bases from J, with 4 bases between.

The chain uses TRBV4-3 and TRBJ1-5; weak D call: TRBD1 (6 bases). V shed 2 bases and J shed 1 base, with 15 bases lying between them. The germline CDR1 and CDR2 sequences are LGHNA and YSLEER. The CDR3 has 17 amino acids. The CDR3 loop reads CASSQFSGVGSNQPQHF. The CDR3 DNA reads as TGCGCCAGCAGCCAATTTTCAGGGGTAGGAAGCAATCAGCCCCAGCATTTT.

The DNA of the CDR3 is TGTGCCAGCAGTTTGCACTCACCGAACACCGGGGAGCTGTTTTTT. This gives the protein CASSLHSPNTGELFF. V gene TRBV27 combines with J gene TRBJ2-2; D remains ambiguous. V lost 3 bases to trimming and J lost 0 bases, with 8 bases between them. The germline V gene has CDR1 MNHEY and CDR2 SMNVEV (reference sequence). The CDR3 loop spans 15 amino acids.

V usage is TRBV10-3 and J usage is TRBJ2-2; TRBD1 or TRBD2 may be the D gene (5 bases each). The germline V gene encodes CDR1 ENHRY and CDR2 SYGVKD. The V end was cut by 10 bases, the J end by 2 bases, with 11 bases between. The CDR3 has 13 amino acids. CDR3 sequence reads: CATGGGNTGELFF. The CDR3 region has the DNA TGTGCCACCGGTGGGGGTAACACCGGGGAGCTGTTTTTT.

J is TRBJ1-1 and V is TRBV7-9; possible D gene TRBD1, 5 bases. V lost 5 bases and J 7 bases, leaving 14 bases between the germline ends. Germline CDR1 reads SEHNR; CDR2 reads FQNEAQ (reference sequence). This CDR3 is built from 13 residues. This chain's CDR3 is CASSPGSRDEAFF. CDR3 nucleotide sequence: TGTGCCAGCAGCCCAGGGAGTAGGGATGAAGCTTTCTTT.

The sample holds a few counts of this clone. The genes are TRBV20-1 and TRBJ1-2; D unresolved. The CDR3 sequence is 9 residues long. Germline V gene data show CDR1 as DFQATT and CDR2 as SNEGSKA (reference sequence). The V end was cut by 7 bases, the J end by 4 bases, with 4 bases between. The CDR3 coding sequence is TGCAGTGTCGCCTATGGCTACACCTTC. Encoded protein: CSVAYGYTF.

CDR3 sequence: CASSYSGLAEYTDTQYF. DNA for the CDR3: TGTGCCAGCAGCTACTCGGGACTAGCGGAATACACAGATACGCAGTATTTT. The rearrangement joins TRBV7-2 to TRBJ2-3; TRBD2 agrees at 11 bases. The CDR3 length is 17 residues. Germline loops: CDR1 SGHTA, CDR2 FQGNSA. Trimming removed 4 bases from V and 2 bases from J; junction bases left unmatched: 8.

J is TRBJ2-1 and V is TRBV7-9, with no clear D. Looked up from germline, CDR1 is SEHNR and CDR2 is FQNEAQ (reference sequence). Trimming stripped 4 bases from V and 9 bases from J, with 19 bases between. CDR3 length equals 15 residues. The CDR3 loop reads CASSSAKGMSGEQFF. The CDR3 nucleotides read TGTGCCAGCAGCTCCGCTAAAGGAATGAGTGGTGAGCAGTTCTTC.

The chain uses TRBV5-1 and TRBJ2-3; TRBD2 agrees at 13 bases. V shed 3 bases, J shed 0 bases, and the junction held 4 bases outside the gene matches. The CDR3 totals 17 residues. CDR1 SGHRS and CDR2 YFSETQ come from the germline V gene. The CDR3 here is CASSSGLAGPSTDTQYF. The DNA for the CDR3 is TGCGCCAGCAGCTCGGGACTAGCGGGACCGAGCACAGATACGCAGTATTTT.

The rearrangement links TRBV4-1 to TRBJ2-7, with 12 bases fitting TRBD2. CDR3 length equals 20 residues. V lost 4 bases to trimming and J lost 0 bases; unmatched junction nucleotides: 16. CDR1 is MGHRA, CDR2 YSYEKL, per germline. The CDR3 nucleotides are TGCGCCAGCAGCCGCTTCCATGGGCTCGTGACTAGCGGGAGCTCCTACGAGCAGTACTTC. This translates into CASSRFHGLVTSGSSYEQYF.

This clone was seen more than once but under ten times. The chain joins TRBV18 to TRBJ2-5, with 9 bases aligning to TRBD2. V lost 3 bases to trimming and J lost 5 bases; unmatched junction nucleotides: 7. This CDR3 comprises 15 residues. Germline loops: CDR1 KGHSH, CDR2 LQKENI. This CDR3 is CASSPWVAGEETQYF. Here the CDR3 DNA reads TGTGCCAGCTCACCGTGGGTAGCGGGAGAGGAGACCCAGTACTTC.

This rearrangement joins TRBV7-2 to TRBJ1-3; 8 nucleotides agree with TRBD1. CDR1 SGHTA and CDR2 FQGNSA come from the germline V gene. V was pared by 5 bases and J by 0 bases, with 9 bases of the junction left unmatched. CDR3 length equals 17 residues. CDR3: CASSDRDRPSSGNTIYF. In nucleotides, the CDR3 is TGTGCCAGCAGCGATCGGGACAGGCCTTCCTCTGGAAACACCATATATTTT.

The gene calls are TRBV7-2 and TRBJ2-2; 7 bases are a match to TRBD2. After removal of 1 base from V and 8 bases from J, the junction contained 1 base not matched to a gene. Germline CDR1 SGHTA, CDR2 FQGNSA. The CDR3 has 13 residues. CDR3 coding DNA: TGTGCCAGCAGCTTAGACGGGAGGGGGGAGCTGTTTTTT. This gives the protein CASSLDGRGELFF.

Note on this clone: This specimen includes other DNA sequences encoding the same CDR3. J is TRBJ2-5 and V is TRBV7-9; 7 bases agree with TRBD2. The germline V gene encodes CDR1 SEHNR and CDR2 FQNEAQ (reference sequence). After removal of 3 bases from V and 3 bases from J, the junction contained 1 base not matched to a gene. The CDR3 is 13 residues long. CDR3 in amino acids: CASSFAGEETQYF. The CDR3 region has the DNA TGTGCCAGCAGCTTTGCGGGGGAAGAGACCCAGTACTTC.

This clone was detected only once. The CDR3 region has the DNA TGTGCCAGCGGTCTTGAGACAGGGGGCGCGAGCTACACCTTC. This codes for CASGLETGGASYTF. This chain joins TRBV28 and TRBJ1-2; 10 positions match TRBD1. The junction had 12 bases not matched to a gene; V was cut back by 8 bases and J by 9 bases. Germline loops: CDR1 MDHEN, CDR2 SYDVKM. This CDR3 is built from 14 residues.

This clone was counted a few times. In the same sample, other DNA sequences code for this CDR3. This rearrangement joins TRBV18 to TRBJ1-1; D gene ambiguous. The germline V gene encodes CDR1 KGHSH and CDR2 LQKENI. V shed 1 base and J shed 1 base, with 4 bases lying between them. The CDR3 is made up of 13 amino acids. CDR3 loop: CASSPRQNTEAFF. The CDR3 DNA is TGTGCCAGCTCACCACGGCAGAACACTGAAGCTTTCTTT.

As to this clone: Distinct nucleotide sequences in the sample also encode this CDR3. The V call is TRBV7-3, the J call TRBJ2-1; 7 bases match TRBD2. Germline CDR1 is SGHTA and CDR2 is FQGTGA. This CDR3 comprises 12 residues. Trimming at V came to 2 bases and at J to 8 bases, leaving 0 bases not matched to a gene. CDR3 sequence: CASSLRGDEQFF. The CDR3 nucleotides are TGTGCCAGCAGCTTACGGGGGGATGAGCAGTTCTTC.

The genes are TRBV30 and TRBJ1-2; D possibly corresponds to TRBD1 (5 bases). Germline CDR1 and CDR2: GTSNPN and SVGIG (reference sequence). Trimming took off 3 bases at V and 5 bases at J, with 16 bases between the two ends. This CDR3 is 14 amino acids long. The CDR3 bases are TGTGCCTGGAGGGAGCAGGGTGGAGGGTATGGCTACACCTTC. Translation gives CAWREQGGGYGYTF. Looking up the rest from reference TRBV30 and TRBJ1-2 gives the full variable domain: SQTIHQWPATLVQPVGSPLSLECTVEGTSNPNLYWYRQAAGRGLQLLFYSVGIGQISSEVPQNLSASRPQDRQFILSSKKLLLSDSGFYLCAWREQGGGYGYTFGSGTRLTVV.

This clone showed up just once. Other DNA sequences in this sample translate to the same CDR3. The CDR3 sequence: CASSSGQSSYNEQFF. The CDR3 nucleotides are TGTGCCAGCAGCTCCGGACAGTCCTCCTACAATGAGCAGTTCTTC. The chain employs TRBV11-3 and TRBJ2-1; tentative D call: TRBD1 (6 bases). This CDR3 is built from 15 residues. With 4 bases removed from V and 0 bases from J, the gap between germline ends came to 10 bases. Germline V gene sequence: CDR1 SGHNT, CDR2 YENEEA.

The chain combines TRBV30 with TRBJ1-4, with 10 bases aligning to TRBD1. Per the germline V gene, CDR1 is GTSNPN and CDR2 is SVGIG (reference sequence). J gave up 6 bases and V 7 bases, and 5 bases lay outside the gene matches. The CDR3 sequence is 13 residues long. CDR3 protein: CASSGTGDEKLFF. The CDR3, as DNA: TGTGCCTCGTCGGGGACAGGGGATGAAAAACTGTTTTTT. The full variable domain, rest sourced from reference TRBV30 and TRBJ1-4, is SQTIHQWPATLVQPVGSPLSLECTVEGTSNPNLYWYRQAAGRGLQLLFYSVGIGQISSEVPQNLSASRPQDRQFILSSKKLLLSDSGFYLCASSGTGDEKLFFGSGTQLSVL.

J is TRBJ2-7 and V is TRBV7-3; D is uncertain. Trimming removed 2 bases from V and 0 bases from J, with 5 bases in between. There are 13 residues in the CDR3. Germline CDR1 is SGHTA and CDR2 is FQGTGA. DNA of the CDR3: TGTGCCAGCAGCTTACTCGTCTCCTACGAGCAGTACTTC. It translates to CASSLLVSYEQYF.

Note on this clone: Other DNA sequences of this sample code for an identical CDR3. This CDR3 reads CASSLSRVSEQFF. The CDR3 DNA is TGTGCCAGCAGCTTAAGTCGGGTTTCTGAGCAGTTCTTC. The chain combines TRBV7-9 with TRBJ2-1; D unresolved. The germline V and J ends were trimmed by 2 bases and 9 bases, with 11 bases remaining between them. The germline gives CDR1 SEHNR, CDR2 FQNEAQ (reference sequence). The CDR3 is 13 residues long.

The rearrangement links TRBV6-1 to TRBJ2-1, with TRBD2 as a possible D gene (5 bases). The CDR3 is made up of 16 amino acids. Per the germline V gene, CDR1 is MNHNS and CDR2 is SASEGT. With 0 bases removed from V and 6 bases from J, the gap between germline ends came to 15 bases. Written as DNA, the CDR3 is TGTGCCAGCAGTGAAGCTGGAACTAGACGGTCCAATGAGCAGTTCTTC. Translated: CASSEAGTRRSNEQFF.